The 9 T cell receptor beta chains below were found in one sample sequenced in a study of OX40 agonist ivuxolimab in advanced cancers. The protocol was immunoSEQ multiplex PCR, while the TCRdb copy is restricted to in-frame clones and leaves out a portion. The sample includes about 79,000 clones, more than 65% of them seen just once. The input for sequencing was CD4+ or CD8+ T cells sorted from blood, taken in a trial of the OX40 agonist ivuxolimab. These receptors all stem from an adult with an advanced solid tumor such as melanoma, head and neck, liver or kidney cancer.

The rearrangement joins TRBV6-4 to TRBJ2-3; 7 positions match TRBD2. CDR3 size: 15 residues. Germline trimming cut 2 bases from V and 0 bases from J; bases unmatched to any gene: 2. Germline V gene data show CDR1 as MRHNA and CDR2 as SNTAGT. CDR3 nucleotide sequence: TGTGCCAGCAGTGACGGTAGCGGGAGCACAGATACGCAGTATTTT. This gives the protein CASSDGSGSTDTQYF.

V is TRBV6-1 and J is TRBJ1-1; D uncertain. The CDR3 consists of 12 residues. Germline V gene lookup returns CDR1 MNHNS and CDR2 SASEGT. Trimming took 6 bases from V and 0 from J, leaving 5 bases between them. The CDR3 here is CASSSMNTEAFF. DNA of the CDR3: TGTGCCAGCAGCTCCATGAACACTGAAGCTTTCTTT.

The chain employs TRBV30 and TRBJ2-3; D is unclear. Germline values: CDR1 GTSNPN, CDR2 SVGIG (reference sequence). The CDR3 is 14 residues long. The ends were cut back, 2 bases at V and 4 bases at J, with 13 bases in the middle. This chain's CDR3 is CAWSSSVYPDTQYF. The CDR3 region has the DNA TGTGCCTGGAGTTCCTCGGTTTACCCAGATACGCAGTATTTT.

This chain links TRBV25-1 with TRBJ2-1; maybe TRBD2 (6 bases). This CDR3 region has 14 residues. CDR1 and CDR2 from the germline V gene are MGHDK and SYGVNS. Trimming cost V 4 bases and J 10 bases, with 17 bases left between them. CDR3 bases: TGTGCCAGCAGTGGCGCGGAGGGCGGGCAAGAGCAGTTCTTC. Translated, it gives CASSGAEGGQEQFF. The full variable domain, completed using reference TRBV25-1 and TRBJ2-1, is EADIYQTPRYLVIGTGKKITLECSQTMGHDKMYWYQQDPGMELHLIHYSYGVNSTEKGDLSSESTVSRIRTEHFPLTLESARPSHTSQYLCASSGAEGGQEQFFGPGTRLTVL.

This clone was recorded only once. The chain has TRBV6-1 and TRBJ1-4; perhaps TRBD1 as D (5 bases). Germline V lookup: CDR1 MNHNS, CDR2 SASEGT. Trimming took off 8 bases at V and 7 bases at J, with 17 bases between the two ends. The CDR3 runs 14 residues. CDR3 sequence reads: CASGAPTTGEKLFF. The CDR3 DNA reads TGTGCCAGCGGGGCACCCACCACGGGTGAAAAACTGTTTTTT.

This clone was detected only once. This chain links TRBV7-2 with TRBJ2-7; 8 positions match TRBD2. The CDR3 covers 14 residues. J was trimmed by 3 bases and V by 4 bases; bases with no gene match: 5. In germline, CDR1 is SGHTA, CDR2 FQGNSA. The CDR3 is CASSYSGTSYEQYF. The CDR3 DNA follows: TGTGCCAGCAGCTACTCCGGGACTAGCTACGAGCAGTACTTC.

This chain connects TRBV6-5 to TRBJ2-2; D is perhaps TRBD1 (6 bases). CDR1 is MNHEY, CDR2 SVGAGI, per germline. This CDR3 is built from 15 residues. V lost 3 bases to trimming and J lost 5 bases, with 13 bases between them. This CDR3 is CASSYRQVSTGELFF. DNA of the CDR3: TGTGCCAGCAGTTATAGACAGGTTTCTACCGGGGAGCTGTTTTTT.

This clone appeared a single time. As DNA, the CDR3 is TGTGCCAGCAGTGCACAACCCGGGACCCGCTCTGGCTACACCTTC. Amino acid sequence: CASSAQPGTRSGYTF. This chain joins TRBV2 and TRBJ1-2; D might be TRBD1 (5 bases). V was trimmed by 4 bases and J by 7 bases, leaving 19 bases between them. CDR3 length: 15 residues. Germline CDR1 reads SNHLY; CDR2 reads FYNNEI.

The gene calls are TRBV7-9 and TRBJ1-2, with 8 bases lining up with TRBD1. Germline assignment: CDR1 SEHNR and CDR2 FQNEAQ (reference sequence). The length of the CDR3 is 14 residues. The V segment lost 3 bases and the J segment 6 bases; nucleotides outside the gene matches: 6. The CDR3 sequence is CASSLVDRGDGYTF. Written as DNA, the CDR3 is TGTGCCAGCAGCTTGGTAGACAGGGGTGATGGCTACACCTTC.